The clone carrying this TCR beta chain was observed a handful of times. Its antigen is as yet unknown. This sample was taken from a study of T cells after yellow fever vaccination. Study results and limitations: Subsequent booster samples again held most clones from primary vaccination (approximately 95% CD4, about 90% CD8).

The length of the CDR3 is 12 residues. Germline loops: CDR1 MGHRA, CDR2 YSYEKL. Trimming left V 6 bases short and J 8 bases short, with 10 bases between. Each CDR3 protein is one row after TCRdb ran MiXCR on the 5' RACE reads. Among 450,000 to 600,000 distinct CDR3 sequences listed, around 17% were seen once. The material was PBMCs, obtained less than 6 days after the first yellow fever vaccination. The receptor comes from a man aged 18 to 35 who received the YFV17D yellow fever vaccine. The chain has TRBV4-1 and TRBJ1-4; D unresolved. DNA for the CDR3: TGCGCCAGCAGTGCGGGGTGGGAAAAACTGTTTTTT. Protein sequence: CASSAGWEKLFF.